Each of the 7 T cell receptor beta chains below was sequenced from the same sample in a study of T cell responses to AZD1222 COVID-19 vaccine. Produced via immunoSEQ multiplex PCR; TCRdb's table is partial and in-frame only. Of around 77,000 clones in the sample, more than 80% were seen once. Here the sequenced sample was peripheral blood, taken on day 0 of AZD1222 vaccination. The source of these receptors is an adult in good health.

The chain employs TRBV2 and TRBJ2-1; TRBD2 matches 9 bases. This CDR3 region has 15 residues. The germline V gene has CDR1 SNHLY and CDR2 FYNNEI. The ends lost 2 bases at V and 6 bases at J; junction bases unmatched: 5. DNA for the CDR3: TGTGCCAGCAGTGAACGGCGGGGGGGCCTCAATGAGCAGTTCTTC. Amino acid sequence: CASSERRGGLNEQFF.

As concerns this clone: This specimen includes other DNA sequences encoding the same CDR3. The V and J genes are TRBV5-8 and TRBJ1-1; 8 nucleotides align to TRBD1. V trimming: 3 bases; J trimming: 6 bases; junction bases outside the gene matches: 4. The CDR3 runs 13 residues. The germline V gene encodes CDR1 SGHTS and CDR2 YDEGEE. CDR3 amino acids: CASSSDRGAEAFF. The DNA for the CDR3 is TGTGCCAGCAGCTCCGACAGGGGTGCTGAAGCTTTCTTT. The complete variable domain, with remaining parts taken from reference TRBV5-8 and TRBJ1-1, reads EAGVTQSPTHLIKTRGQQATLRCSPISGHTSVYWYQQALGLGLQFLLWYDEGEERNRGNFPPRFSGRQFPNYSSELNVNALELEDSALYLCASSSDRGAEAFFGQGTRLTVV.

The genes are TRBV24-1 and TRBJ2-3, with D unresolved. The V end lost 5 bases, the J end lost 6 bases, and 8 bases lay between the germline ends. Looked up from germline, CDR1 is KGHDR and CDR2 is SFDVKD. This CDR3 spans 12 amino acids. The CDR3 nucleotides are TGTGCCACCAGTGGAGTAGGGGATACGCAGTATTTT. Residues: CATSGVGDTQYF.

The chain joins TRBV7-6 to TRBJ2-2, with 9 bases identical to TRBD1. Germline values: CDR1 SGHVS, CDR2 FNYEAQ. Unmatched junction bases numbered 7, after V lost 4 bases and J lost 7 bases. This CDR3 has 15 residues. The chain's CDR3 is CASSSDRGRSGELFF. CDR3 DNA: TGTGCCAGCAGCTCGGACAGGGGACGGAGCGGGGAGCTGTTTTTT.

Comments on this clone: A junction end diverges from the germline sequence, so it may reflect a read error. The rearrangement joins TRBV5-1 to TRBJ1-5, with 12 positions matching TRBD1. This CDR3 is built from 15 residues. Looked up from germline, CDR1 is SGHRS and CDR2 is YFSETQ. CDR3 protein: CASSPGTGGNQPQHF. The CDR3, as DNA: TGCGCCAGCAGCCCCGGGACAGGGGGCAACCAGCCCCAGCATTTT.

Written as DNA, the CDR3 is TGTGCCAGCAGCCCCGGGACTAGCGGGAGGGAATCTGAGCAGTTCTTC. Residues: CASSPGTSGRESEQFF. This rearrangement joins TRBV2 to TRBJ2-1, with 16 bases matching TRBD2. The trim removed 6 bases at V and 9 bases at J, leaving 8 bases unmatched. This CDR3 has 16 amino acids. Germline V gene sequence: CDR1 SNHLY, CDR2 FYNNEI.

CDR3 coding DNA: TGTGCCAGTAGTATGGACAGGGCGGGAGGGTTTGGTAATCAGCCCCAGCATTTT. As protein: CASSMDRAGGFGNQPQHF. The chain recombines TRBV19 with TRBJ1-5; 8 nucleotides match TRBD1. The V and J ends lost 3 bases and 4 bases, in that order; junction bases with no gene match: 14. The CDR3 totals 18 residues. Looked up from germline, CDR1 is LNHDA and CDR2 is SQIVND (reference sequence).